Given below is one TCR beta chain in context. The antigen is unknown. These data come from a study of blood T cells in healthy people across ages. Study-level results: Per million T cells, TCR beta diversity dropped about linearly as age rose. Using unsorted PBMCs precluded a conclusive naive versus antigen-experienced comparison. Correlation between TCR beta diversity and naive T cell percentage was strong.

Primers used in a second PCR of roughly 7 to 12 cycles were a sample-barcoded 5' primer and a J-beta primer mix. Every sample returned 2.5 million or more CDR3-containing paired-end reads. Via MiXCR, TCRdb re-called the 5' RACE reads, giving one row per CDR3 protein. The sample includes 700,000 to 850,000 distinct CDR3 sequences, 50% to 65% of them seen just once. There are 12 residues in the CDR3. V dropped 7 bases and J dropped 12 bases, with 16 bases sitting between them. Germline V gives CDR1 MDHEN, CDR2 SYDVKM. Sequenced sample: blood. This sequence joins TRBV28 and TRBJ2-1, with D tentatively TRBD2 (5 bases). The sequence came from a man aged 80 or over in good health. The CDR3 sequence: CASTLFEGVQFF. The CDR3 region has the DNA TGTGCCAGCACCTTATTCGAGGGTGTGCAGTTCTTC.